A single TCR beta chain is shown here with its context. The specificity of this receptor is unknown. Qualities for individual bases were not recorded, and no much larger clone is one base off. This record comes from a study of identical twins (dated by TCRdb to 2016 to 2017). Context from the whole study: To test whether fetal clonotypes persist, this study deep-sequenced TCR alpha and beta repertoires from monozygotic twins, from unrelated adults of various ages, and from cord blood. To rule out contamination, replicate twin experiments were performed at different times with different library preparation protocols.

Libraries were made using 5' RACE. Sequencer: Illumina HiSeq 2000. A universal primer binding site was introduced by template switching, and a unique molecular identifier was present in the final cDNA, enabling accurate counting of TCR cDNA molecules. Specific primers in the conserved constant-segment region were used to synthesize first-strand cDNA for the TCR alpha and beta chains. To control for contamination, every cDNA library carried two barcodes: a SMART-Mk sample barcode plus Illumina barcodes. Two successive PCR steps introduced TruSeq adapter sequences along with Illumina sample barcodes. TCR alpha and beta cDNA libraries were sequenced on the Illumina HiSeq platform with custom primers. On the authors' methods: Unique molecular identifiers were extracted from raw reads with MiGEC, and CDR3 positions were determined with MiXCR. Recombination models were inferred per individual with the repgenHMM and IGoR tools using an EM algorithm. Shared clonotype analysis was performed with the tcR package in R, normalizing sharing by the product of cloneset sizes. To study raw recombination without the effects of thymic and clonal selection, out-of-frame nonproductive sequences were analyzed. TCRdb reprocessing: public reads trimmed at Q25 with fastp, clones called with MiXCR, in-frame beta chains kept. Here each entry gathers all rows of one CDR3 protein and keeps the most common genes and DNA. TCRdb, not the original authors, processed these V and J calls. The sample records some 1,700,000 distinct CDR3 sequences, more than 30% of which are singletons. In total, the top ten clones hold 0.25% to 0.3% of the sample.

All donors were healthy Caucasians. The investigation overall reported the following: Invariant T cells such as MAIT and iNKT could partly confound zero-insertion analyses, though diverse VJ usage argued against this for most clonotypes. Compared with coincidental sharing between unrelated individuals, an excess of low generation-probability sequences was observed among out-of-frame TCR alpha sequences shared between twins. A weaker excess of twin sharing was found in beta out-of-frame sequences because the signal-to-noise ratio was lowered by fewer shared sequences. Conclusions relied on cross-sectional statistical analysis, since the same donors could not be followed over many years. Recombination models systematically underestimated out-of-frame TCR alpha sharing in monozygotic twins but agreed with sharing between unrelated individuals. Abundant cord blood beta clonotypes had fewer insertions, young adult naive repertoires showed a similar but weaker trend, and memory repertoires showed no such trend.

This TCR came from a newborn girl in good health. The sequenced sample consisted of cord blood.

The DNA sequence is as follows: TGCAGTGAACCGGGACTAGCGAACAATGAGCAGTTCTTC. Its protein product is CSEPGLANNEQFF. This chain is built from TRBV20-1 and TRBJ2-1; 10 bases in the middle match TRBD2. CDR1 and CDR2 are drawn from the germline V gene (reference sequence): DFQATT, SNEGSKA. The CDR3 runs 13 residues from the cysteine to the phenylalanine. The DNA shown is the 39-base CDR3, in frame from base 1. After removal of 7 bases from V and 5 bases from J, the junction retains 5 bases not matched to a gene.